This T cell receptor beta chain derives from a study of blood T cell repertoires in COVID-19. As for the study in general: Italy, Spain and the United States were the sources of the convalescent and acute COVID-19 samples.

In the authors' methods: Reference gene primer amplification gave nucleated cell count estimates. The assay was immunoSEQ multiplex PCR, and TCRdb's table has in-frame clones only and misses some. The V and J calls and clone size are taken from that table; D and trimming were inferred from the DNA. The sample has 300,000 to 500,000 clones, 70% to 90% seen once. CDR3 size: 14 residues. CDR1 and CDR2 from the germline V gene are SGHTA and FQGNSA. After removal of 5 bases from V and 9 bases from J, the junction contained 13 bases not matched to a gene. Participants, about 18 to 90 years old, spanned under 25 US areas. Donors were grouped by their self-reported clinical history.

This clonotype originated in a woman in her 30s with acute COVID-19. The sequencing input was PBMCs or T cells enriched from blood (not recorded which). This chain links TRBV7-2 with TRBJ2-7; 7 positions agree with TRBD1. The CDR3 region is CASSEWDRPTRQYF. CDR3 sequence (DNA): TGTGCCAGCAGCGAATGGGACAGACCCACCCGGCAGTACTTC.